One and the same sample provided the 17 T cell receptor beta chains below, sequenced in a study of blood T cell repertoires in COVID-19 (dated by TCRdb to 2019 to 2021). Libraries were constructed by the immunoSEQ multiplex PCR assay. This immuneACCESS table, as held by TCRdb, lists in-frame sequences with V and J called but not all clones. Of the missing ones, under half trace to an unresolved V gene in checked studies; the others have no known cause. The sample table contains 45,000 to 50,000 clones; only one count was recorded for roughly 88% of them. The ten largest clones capture 8% of the sample. Sequencing used peripheral blood. The receptors stem from a man in his fifties with acute or convalescent COVID-19.

The chain uses TRBV7-6 and TRBJ1-1; the D is unclear. V lost 5 bases and J lost 6, with 10 bases in between. The CDR3 has 12 amino acids. Germline V gene sequence: CDR1 SGHVS, CDR2 FNYEAQ. Written as DNA, the CDR3 is TGTGCCAGCAGCCCTAGGATCTCTGAAGCTTTCTTT. Translating it yields CASSPRISEAFF.

The count of this clone is one. In nucleotides, the CDR3 is TGTGCCAGCAGCTTAACCGCAAGCGGGAGGCTAAATGAGCAGTTCTTC. It is translated as CASSLTASGRLNEQFF. The chain is built from TRBV7-3 and TRBJ2-1; TRBD2 matches at 9 bases. Per germline, CDR1 SGHTA and CDR2 FQGTGA. Trimming cost V 0 bases and J 7 bases; bases outside gene matches: 7. This CDR3 is built from 16 residues.

V and J are TRBV7-9 and TRBJ1-2; 10 positions agree with TRBD1. V gave up 3 bases and J gave up 6 bases; unmatched junction bases: 7. The CDR3 runs 15 residues. Germline loops: CDR1 SEHNR, CDR2 FQNEAQ (reference sequence). CDR3 region: CASSFPGQGDDGYTF. The CDR3 DNA sequence: TGTGCCAGCAGCTTCCCCGGACAGGGGGATGATGGCTACACCTTC.

This chain joins TRBV24-1 and TRBJ1-4; possibly TRBD1 for D (6 bases). V lost 2 bases and J 8 bases, leaving 11 bases between the germline ends. CDR1 and CDR2 from the germline V gene are KGHDR and SFDVKD. The CDR3 loop spans 14 amino acids. CDR3 bases: TGTGCCACCAGTGATTCCCGGACAGACGAAAAACTGTTTTTT. Residues: CATSDSRTDEKLFF.

This clone was counted only a few times. The chain combines TRBV7-9 with TRBJ1-3; D uncertain. V lost 1 base and J 8 bases, leaving 12 bases between the germline ends. CDR3 length: 14 residues. CDR1 and CDR2 (germline): SEHNR, FQNEAQ (reference sequence). The CDR3 bases are TGTGCCAGCAGCTTAGGGGCAGAACTGGACACCATATATTTT. Its translation is CASSLGAELDTIYF.

The gene calls are TRBV7-2 and TRBJ1-1; TRBD1 is a possible D gene (5 bases). This CDR3 is 13 amino acids long. From germline, CDR1 is SGHTA and CDR2 FQGNSA. The V end was cut by 4 bases, the J end by 11 bases, with 17 bases between. The CDR3 DNA reads TGTGCCAGCAGCTCCTTTCCCGGGGGAGAGGCTTTCTTT. Its translation is CASSSFPGGEAFF. Variable domain in full (rest from reference TRBV7-2 and TRBJ1-1): GAGVSQSPSNKVTEKGKDVELRCDPISGHTALYWYRQSLGQGLEFLIYFQGNSAPDKSGLPSDRFSAERTGGSVSTLTIQRTQQEDSAVYLCASSSFPGGEAFFGQGTRLTVV.

This clone has only a few counts. This chain connects TRBV5-1 to TRBJ1-1, with 8 nucleotides matching TRBD1. CDR3 length: 14 amino acids. In germline, CDR1 is SGHRS, CDR2 YFSETQ. V gave up 4 bases and J gave up 6 bases; unmatched junction bases: 8. CDR3: CASSMDRVYAEAFF. The CDR3 DNA reads TGCGCCAGCAGCATGGACAGGGTATACGCTGAAGCTTTCTTT. Based on the CDR3 plus reference TRBV5-1 and TRBJ1-1, the full variable domain is KAGVTQTPRYLIKTRGQQVTLSCSPISGHRSVSWYQQTPGQGLQFLFEYFSETQRNKGNFPGRFSGRQFSNSRSEMNVSTLELGDSALYLCASSMDRVYAEAFFGQGTRLTVV.

This chain uses TRBV18 with TRBJ2-5; 9 bases align to TRBD1. J was trimmed by 4 bases and V by 2 bases; bases with no gene match: 5. CDR1 KGHSH and CDR2 LQKENI come from the germline V gene. The CDR3 is 15 residues long. The CDR3: CASSPRTGVGETQYF. In DNA, the CDR3 is TGTGCCAGCTCACCAAGGACAGGGGTGGGAGAGACCCAGTACTTC. The full variable domain, completed using reference TRBV18 and TRBJ2-5, is NAGVMQNPRHLVRRRGQEARLRCSPMKGHSHVYWYRQLPEEGLKFMVYLQKENIIDESGMPKERFSAEFPKEGPSILRIQQVVRGDSAAYFCASSPRTGVGETQYFGPGTRLLVL.

The chain links TRBV5-6 to TRBJ2-5, with a weak D call TRBD1 (5 bases). The CDR3 loop spans 14 amino acids. Germline CDR1 and CDR2: SGHDT and YYEEEE. Trimming left V 0 bases short and J 5 bases short, with 11 bases between. For the CDR3, the DNA is TGTGCCAGCAGCTTGGTAGGGGATCTTGAGACCCAGTACTTC. This sequence encodes CASSLVGDLETQYF.

The CDR3 DNA is TGTGCCAGCAGCTTAGGTTACAGCATAGGTACGCAGTATTTT. It specifies CASSLGYSIGTQYF. This chain uses TRBV11-2 with TRBJ2-3; D is unresolved. V was pared by 1 base and J by 8 bases, with 13 bases between. CDR3 size: 14 residues. CDR1 and CDR2 from the germline V gene are SGHAT and FQNNGV.

V usage is TRBV4-1 and J usage is TRBJ2-7; 9 nucleotides align to TRBD1. Germline-derived CDR1 and CDR2 are MGHRA and YSYEKL. The CDR3 has 16 amino acids. The trim removed 4 bases at V and 3 bases at J, leaving 10 bases unmatched. The CDR3 DNA is TGCGCCAGCAGCCGAGACTCCCGGGACAGGGTCTACGAGCAGTACTTC. It codes for CASSRDSRDRVYEQYF.

The table lists this clone with a count of one. The gene calls are TRBV27 and TRBJ1-5, with 8 bases matching TRBD1. This CDR3 contains 15 residues. CDR1 and CDR2 from the germline V gene are MNHEY and SMNVEV (reference sequence). With 6 bases clipped from V and 2 bases from J, the junction kept 6 bases outside the gene matches. DNA of the CDR3: TGTGCCAGCAGCTCACAGGGGGTAGGCAATCAGCCCCAGCATTTT. It is translated as CASSSQGVGNQPQHF.

The chain combines TRBV18 with TRBJ1-2; 9 nucleotides align to TRBD1. The length of the CDR3 is 15 residues. The trim removed 3 bases at V and 3 bases at J, leaving 5 bases unmatched. From germline, CDR1 is KGHSH and CDR2 LQKENI. Here the CDR3 reads CASSPGTGKDYGYTF. The CDR3 region has the DNA TGTGCCAGCTCACCCGGGACAGGGAAGGACTATGGCTACACCTTC.

J is TRBJ2-3 and V is TRBV9; 13 nucleotides align to TRBD2. CDR3 size: 17 residues. Germline loops: CDR1 SGDLS, CDR2 YYNGEE. V dropped 0 bases and J dropped 6; count of bases not matched to a gene: 7. The CDR3 protein is CASSVGATSGGMDTQYF. CDR3 nucleotides: TGTGCCAGCAGCGTAGGGGCGACTAGCGGGGGGATGGATACGCAGTATTTT.

J is TRBJ1-5 and V is TRBV7-3; no reliable D call. Trimming left V 4 bases short and J 10 bases short, with 11 bases between. Germline CDR1 is SGHTA and CDR2 is FQGTGA. The CDR3 loop spans 12 amino acids. Written as DNA, the CDR3 is TGTGCCAGCAGCTCCGGCGGCCGACCCCAGCATTTT. Protein sequence: CASSSGGRPQHF.

The chain links TRBV20-1 to TRBJ1-1; D is uncertain. Trimming took off 3 bases at V and 1 base at J, with 9 bases between the two ends. CDR1 is DFQATT, CDR2 SNEGSKA, per germline (reference sequence). The CDR3 is 13 residues long. CDR3 sequence reads: CSASEGANTEAFF. CDR3 bases: TGCAGTGCTAGTGAGGGCGCGAACACTGAAGCTTTCTTT.

The V call is TRBV19, the J call TRBJ1-1; tentative D call: TRBD1 (5 bases). CDR3 length equals 14 residues. Per germline, CDR1 LNHDA and CDR2 SQIVND (reference sequence). Trimming took off 10 bases at V and 2 bases at J, with 17 bases between the two ends. For the CDR3, the DNA is TGTGCCATATCAAAAGGGGTCAGTAACACTGAAGCTTTCTTT. It is translated as CAISKGVSNTEAFF.